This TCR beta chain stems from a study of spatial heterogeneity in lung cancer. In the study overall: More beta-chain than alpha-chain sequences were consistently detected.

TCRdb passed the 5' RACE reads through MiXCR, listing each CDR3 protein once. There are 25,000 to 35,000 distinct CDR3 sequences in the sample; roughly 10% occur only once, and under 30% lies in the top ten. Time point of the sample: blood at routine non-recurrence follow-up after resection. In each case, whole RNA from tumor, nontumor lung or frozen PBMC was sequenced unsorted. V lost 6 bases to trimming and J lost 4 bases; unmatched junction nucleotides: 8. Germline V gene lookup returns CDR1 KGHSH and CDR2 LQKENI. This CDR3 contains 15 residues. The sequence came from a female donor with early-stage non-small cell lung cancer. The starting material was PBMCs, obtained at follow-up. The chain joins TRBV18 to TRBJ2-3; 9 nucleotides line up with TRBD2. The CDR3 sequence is CASSTGASGADTQYF. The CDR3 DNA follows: TGTGCCAGCTCCACCGGGGCTAGCGGGGCAGATACGCAGTATTTT.